This T cell receptor (beta chain) was captured by sequencing in a study of T cells in women clearing cervical HPV infection. TCRdb's copy holds only in-frame clones and misses some; the assay was immunoSEQ multiplex PCR. This repertoire includes over 15,000 clones. To note about this clone: Coverage ceases 3 residues before the CDR3 finishes, and the germline J gene fills in the end.

The junction had 5 bases not matched to a gene; V was cut back by 4 bases and J by 1 base. Germline loops: CDR1 DFQATT, CDR2 SNEGSKA (reference sequence). The CDR3 contains 15 residues. The rearrangement uses TRBV20-1 and TRBJ1-2, with 11 bases aligning to TRBD1. This clonotype was sampled from a woman between 18 and 75 years old with a cervical HPV16 infection that either progressed to CIN3+ or cleared (not recorded which). Source material: blood buffy coat. CDR3 bases read: TGCAGTGCTAATGGACAGGGGGCGAGTAACTATGGC. Translated: CSANGQGASNYG. The entire CDR3 reads CSANGQGASNYGYTF.